The 29 T cell receptor beta chains given below trace back to one sample, sequenced in a study of blood T cells in healthy people across ages. A second PCR of roughly 7 to 11 cycles used a sample-barcoded 5' primer and a J-beta primer mix. TCRdb re-called the 5' RACE reads through MiXCR, storing one row per CDR3 protein. Of over a million distinct CDR3 sequences in the sample, 40% to 45% were seen once. Material for sequencing was blood. The source of these receptors is a woman aged 18-29 years in good health.

The V call is TRBV30, the J call TRBJ1-1; 7 bases align to TRBD1. Trimming removed 1 base from V and 5 bases from J; junction bases left unmatched: 4. The CDR3 is 13 amino acids. Germline values: CDR1 GTSNPN, CDR2 SVGIG (reference sequence). The CDR3 DNA reads as TGTGCCTGGAGTGCTCAACAGGGGACTGAAGCTTTCTTT. Translation: CAWSAQQGTEAFF. Full variable domain (missing parts from reference TRBV30 and TRBJ1-1): SQTIHQWPATLVQPVGSPLSLECTVEGTSNPNLYWYRQAAGRGLQLLFYSVGIGQISSEVPQNLSASRPQDRQFILSSKKLLLSDSGFYLCAWSAQQGTEAFFGQGTRLTVV.

The chain has TRBV4-3 and TRBJ2-7; 9 nucleotides agree with TRBD2. V lost 1 base, J lost 4 bases, and 5 bases stayed unmatched. Germline assignment: CDR1 LGHNA and CDR2 YSLEER. CDR3 length equals 15 residues. Here the CDR3 DNA reads TGCGCCAGCAGCCAAGTCAGTAGCGGGGGTTACGAGCAGTACTTC. Translation: CASSQVSSGGYEQYF.

A few counts support this clonotype. The chain is built from TRBV15 and TRBJ2-3; TRBD1 matches at 8 bases. The germline gives CDR1 LNHNV, CDR2 YYDKDF (reference sequence). The CDR3 extends over 19 amino acids. With V trimmed by 3 bases and J by 4 bases, 18 bases remained unmatched. This CDR3 reads CATSRRRRLVTGAADTQYF. The CDR3 region has the DNA TGTGCCACCAGCAGGAGACGCCGTTTGGTGACAGGGGCTGCAGATACGCAGTATTTT.

The chain uses TRBV5-1 and TRBJ2-7; D possibly corresponds to TRBD1 (5 bases). With 6 bases removed from V and 9 bases from J, the gap between germline ends came to 16 bases. This CDR3 spans 12 amino acids. Germline CDR1 SGHRS, CDR2 YFSETQ. The CDR3 spells CASKITDTGQYF. The CDR3 DNA reads TGCGCCAGCAAAATAACGGACACCGGGCAGTACTTC.

This clonotype has just a few counts. J is TRBJ2-7 and V is TRBV7-3; tentative D call: TRBD1 (6 bases). Per germline, CDR1 SGHTA and CDR2 FQGTGA. The CDR3 runs to 14 residues. Trimming took off 7 bases at V and 0 bases at J, with 13 bases between the two ends. The CDR3 region is CASKLDSSSYEQYF. The CDR3 nucleotides are TGTGCCAGCAAATTGGACAGCAGCTCCTACGAGCAGTACTTC.

This rearrangement joins TRBV7-2 to TRBJ2-5; perhaps D is TRBD1 or TRBD2 (5 bases each). The J call is in doubt because the DNA end fits TRBJ2-7 better. This CDR3 has 14 residues. Germline V gene data show CDR1 as SGHTA and CDR2 as FQGNSA. This CDR3 is CASSRDPGSYEQYF. In DNA form, the CDR3 reads TGTGCCAGCAGCCGGGACCCCGGAAGTTACGAGCAGTACTTC.

On this clonotype itself: A read error may account for a junction end that differs from germline. This chain links TRBV18 with TRBJ2-5; D not certain. The CDR3 spans 12 residues. Germline V gene sequence: CDR1 KGHSH, CDR2 LQKENI. CDR3 sequence reads: CASGPPQGTQYF. The CDR3, as DNA: TGTGCCAGCGGACCCCCACAAGGGACCCAGTACTTC. The variable domain in full, with the rest retrieved from reference TRBV18 and TRBJ2-5, is NAGVMQNPRHLVRRRGQEARLRCSPMKGHSHVYWYRQLPEEGLKFMVYLQKENIIDESGMPKERFSAEFPKEGPSILRIQQVVRGDSAAYFCASGPPQGTQYFGPGTRLLVL.

J is TRBJ2-1 and V is TRBV20-1; tentatively, D is TRBD1 (5 bases). Matching the DNA end better, TRBJ2-7 makes the J call doubtful. Germline-derived CDR1 and CDR2 are DFQATT and SNEGSKA (reference sequence). The CDR3 runs 13 residues. DNA of the CDR3: TGCAGTGCTAGAGTGTCAGGGTCAAATGAGCAGTACTTC. It codes for CSARVSGSNEQYF.

The V call is TRBV20-1, the J call TRBJ2-3, with 10 bases that match TRBD1. V lost 0 bases to trimming and J lost 2 bases; unmatched junction nucleotides: 5. Germline loops: CDR1 DFQATT, CDR2 SNEGSKA (reference sequence). The CDR3 length is 16 residues. CDR3 DNA sequence: TGCAGTGCTAGAGATCCGGGACAGGGGAACACAGATACGCAGTATTTT. Its translation is CSARDPGQGNTDTQYF.

This clonotype was recorded once. V gene TRBV20-1 combines with J gene TRBJ2-2, with D uncertain. The germline V gene has CDR1 DFQATT and CDR2 SNEGSKA (reference sequence). Trimming stripped 6 bases from V and 2 bases from J, with 13 bases between. The CDR3 has 14 residues. In DNA form, the CDR3 reads TGCAGTGCCCCGCGTTCACTAAACACCGGGGAGCTGTTTTTT. Protein: CSAPRSLNTGELFF.

In this sample, this clonotype turned up a few times. The chain carries TRBV6-5 and TRBJ1-1, with D unclear. Trimming shortened V by 0 bases and J by 3 bases, and 5 bases separated the two germline ends. This CDR3 is 13 amino acids long. Germline V CDR1 and CDR2: MNHEY, SVGAGI. Written as DNA, the CDR3 is TGTGCCAGCAGTTACTCGAGGTACACTGAAGCTTTCTTT. It encodes CASSYSRYTEAFF.

The chain is built from TRBV20-1 and TRBJ1-5; D not certain. There are 12 residues in the CDR3. Trimming removed 5 bases at V and 0 bases at J, with 5 bases between. The germline V gene has CDR1 DFQATT and CDR2 SNEGSKA (reference sequence). CDR3 loop: CSAYVSNQPQHF. The CDR3 nucleotides are TGCAGTGCTTATGTTAGCAATCAGCCCCAGCATTTT.

There are a few counts of this clonotype. The chain is built from TRBV20-1 and TRBJ2-1, with 10 bases fitting TRBD2. Germline V gene sequence: CDR1 DFQATT, CDR2 SNEGSKA (reference sequence). Losses at the gene ends were 4 bases for V and 8 bases for J; bases not matched to a gene: 11. The CDR3 contains 15 residues. The CDR3 DNA reads TGCAGTGCTAAATTTCCGGGACTAGCGCTAGATGAGCAGTTCTTC. It yields the protein CSAKFPGLALDEQFF.

The rearrangement uses TRBV7-9 and TRBJ2-5, with D perhaps TRBD1 (8 bases). The ends were cut back, 0 bases at V and 5 bases at J, with 16 bases in the middle. The germline V gene has CDR1 SEHNR and CDR2 FQNEAQ (reference sequence). The CDR3 totals 16 residues. CDR3 nucleotides: TGTGCCAGCAGCTTAGCGGCCGGACAGGGAGGGGAGACCCAGTACTTC. This encodes CASSLAAGQGGETQYF. Full variable domain (remainder filled in from reference TRBV7-9 and TRBJ2-5): DTGVSQNPRHKITKRGQNVTFRCDPISEHNRLYWYRQTLGQGPEFLTYFQNEAQLEKSRLLSDRFSAERPKGSFSTLEIQRTEQGDSAMYLCASSLAAGQGGETQYFGPGTRLLVL.

This clonotype has just a few counts. The J gene is TRBJ2-3, the V gene TRBV10-2; D not resolved. The CDR3 totals 15 residues. V was pared by 7 bases and J by 2 bases, with 16 bases between. In germline, CDR1 is WSHSY, CDR2 SAAADI. The DNA for the CDR3 is TGCGCCAGCAATCCGGGCAGGTTCCTCACAGATACGCAGTATTTT. It translates to CASNPGRFLTDTQYF.

The chain's CDR3 is CASSNRTGRVNQPQHF. The CDR3 DNA sequence: TGTGCCAGCAGTAATCGGACAGGGCGAGTCAATCAGCCCCAGCATTTT. The rearrangement uses TRBV6-4 and TRBJ1-5; TRBD1 matches at 8 bases. Germline CDR1 reads MRHNA; CDR2 reads SNTAGT. The V gene end was trimmed by 5 bases and the J gene end by 3 bases; junction bases not matched to a gene: 9. The CDR3 has 16 amino acids.

The genes are TRBV28 and TRBJ2-7, with 7 nucleotides matching TRBD1. The CDR3 spans 14 residues. Germline lookup yields CDR1 MDHEN and CDR2 SYDVKM. With 7 bases clipped from V and 3 bases from J, the junction kept 9 bases outside the gene matches. CDR3 sequence (DNA): TGTGCCAGCACCCGAGGGGGCAGCTTCTACGAGCAGTACTTC. It specifies CASTRGGSFYEQYF.

This clonotype appeared a single time. Sequence at one end of the junction differs from germline and may be a read error. J is TRBJ1-1 and V is TRBV20-1; 9 nucleotides line up with TRBD1. The V gene's germline CDR1 is DFQATT and CDR2 SNEGSKA (reference sequence). The CDR3 length is 14 residues. The CDR3, as DNA: TGCAGTGCTAGCCACAGGGGGCCGGGGACTGAGGCTTTCTTT. Its protein product is CSASHRGPGTEAFF.

In DNA, the CDR3 is TGTGCCAGCAGCGTAGAAGGGGACACTGAAGCTTTCTTT. It encodes CASSVEGDTEAFF. The chain combines TRBV9 with TRBJ1-1; TRBD1 might be the D (5 bases). V was pared by 0 bases and J by 3 bases, with 6 bases between. The germline V gene has CDR1 SGDLS and CDR2 YYNGEE. CDR3 size: 13 residues.

The gene calls are TRBV5-6 and TRBJ2-3; no clear D gene. CDR1 SGHDT and CDR2 YYEEEE come from the germline V gene. The CDR3 totals 15 residues. The V gene lost 0 bases and the J gene lost 0 bases, with 8 bases spanning the gap. CDR3 nucleotides: TGTGCCAGCAGCTTGGGGGCAACTAGCACAGATACGCAGTATTTT. Its protein is CASSLGATSTDTQYF.

This clonotype was observed a handful of times. This chain links TRBV7-9 with TRBJ1-5; the D gene is possibly TRBD1 (5 bases). V shed 1 base and J shed 5 bases, with 9 bases lying between them. Germline-derived CDR1 and CDR2 are SEHNR and FQNEAQ (reference sequence). The CDR3 sequence is 14 residues long. This chain's CDR3 is CASSLVGDHQPQHF. The DNA for the CDR3 is TGTGCCAGCAGCTTAGTAGGGGATCATCAGCCCCAGCATTTT.

This clonotype has at least ten counts. This chain links TRBV7-2 with TRBJ2-3; 9 nucleotides align to TRBD1. Germline values: CDR1 SGHTA, CDR2 FQGNSA. The CDR3 extends over 15 amino acids. V dropped 5 bases and J dropped 3; count of bases not matched to a gene: 6. The DNA of the CDR3 is TGTGCCAGCAGCCGGGACAGGGAGTGGACAGATACGCAGTATTTT. This encodes CASSRDREWTDTQYF.

The chain has TRBV5-1 and TRBJ2-3; either TRBD1 or TRBD2 may supply D (5 bases each). Trimming removed 1 base at V and 5 bases at J, with 11 bases between. CDR3 length: 14 residues. CDR1 SGHRS and CDR2 YFSETQ come from the germline V gene. The CDR3 reads CASSLTRDEDTQYF. Here the CDR3 DNA reads TGCGCCAGCAGCTTGACAAGGGACGAAGATACGCAGTATTTT.

The chain joins TRBV28 to TRBJ2-1, with 7 bases lining up with TRBD2. Germline values: CDR1 MDHEN, CDR2 SYDVKM. The CDR3 contains 16 residues. V dropped 2 bases and J dropped 2; count of bases not matched to a gene: 6. CDR3 nucleotide sequence: TGTGCCAGCAGTTTAACTAGCGCTGGCCCCTACAATGAGCAGTTCTTC. As protein: CASSLTSAGPYNEQFF. The variable domain in full, with the rest retrieved from reference TRBV28 and TRBJ2-1, is DVKVTQSSRYLVKRTGEKVFLECVQDMDHENMFWYRQDPGLGLRLIYFSYDVKMKEKGDIPEGYSVSREKKERFSLILESASTNQTSMYLCASSLTSAGPYNEQFFGPGTRLTVL.

This clonotype was counted a single time. This sequence joins TRBV28 and TRBJ2-2; 8 bases are shared with TRBD2. The CDR3 is 15 amino acids. V was pared by 5 bases and J by 3 bases, with 5 bases of the junction left unmatched. The germline CDR1 and CDR2 sequences are MDHEN and SYDVKM. The CDR3 here is CASSQGLVYTGELFF. Here the CDR3 DNA reads TGTGCCAGCAGTCAGGGACTAGTGTACACCGGGGAGCTGTTTTTT. Using reference TRBV28 and TRBJ2-2 for the parts outside the CDR3, the full variable domain is DVKVTQSSRYLVKRTGEKVFLECVQDMDHENMFWYRQDPGLGLRLIYFSYDVKMKEKGDIPEGYSVSREKKERFSLILESASTNQTSMYLCASSQGLVYTGELFFGEGSRLTVL.

The V call is TRBV12-3 or TRBV12-4, the J call TRBJ2-3; 8 nucleotides match TRBD2. Unmatched junction bases numbered 5, after V lost 5 bases and J lost 1 base. The CDR3 covers 15 residues. The CDR3 loop is CASSAWRGGTDTQYF. CDR3 sequence (DNA): TGTGCCAGCAGTGCTTGGCGGGGGGGCACAGATACGCAGTATTTT.

The rearrangement links TRBV12-5 to TRBJ2-7; 11 bases fit TRBD2. The end of the DNA aligns better with TRBJ2-5, so the J call may be wrong. This CDR3 is 14 amino acids long. Germline V gene sequence: CDR1 LGHNT, CDR2 FRNRAP. The CDR3 sequence is CASALSGGAETQYF. DNA of the CDR3: TGTGCTAGTGCCCTTAGCGGGGGGGCAGAGACCCAGTACTTC.

This clonotype was seen a handful of times. V gene TRBV29-1 combines with J gene TRBJ2-7; 7 nucleotides agree with TRBD2. Losses at the gene ends were 8 bases for V and 2 bases for J; bases not matched to a gene: 18. There are 16 residues in the CDR3. Per germline, CDR1 SQVTM and CDR2 ANQGSEA. The CDR3 sequence is CSTCPHLSSGTYEQYF. The CDR3 DNA sequence: TGCAGCACTTGCCCGCACCTCTCTAGCGGAACCTACGAGCAGTACTTC.

This clonotype has a handful of counts. V gene TRBV4-2 combines with J gene TRBJ1-5; D gene unclear. The CDR3 totals 16 residues. Germline V gene sequence: CDR1 LGHNA, CDR2 YNFKEQ. Trimming stripped 0 bases from V and 2 bases from J, with 11 bases between. CDR3 sequence (DNA): TGTGCCAGCAGCCAAGAGCTGACCCGAGGCAATCAGCCCCAGCATTTT. It specifies CASSQELTRGNQPQHF.